This T cell receptor (beta chain) was sequenced during a study of identifying expanded T cells in peripheral blood. As regards this clone: Its cognate antigen is unknown.

Study results and caveats: Technical replicates showed roughly 1.2 changed clones; about two weeks 15 to 20; four weeks 19. Clone count variance between roughly 2-week samples rose with total template count.

The CDR3 spans 18 residues. The ends were cut back, 4 bases at V and 1 base at J, with 17 bases in the middle. Germline assignment: CDR1 LNHDA and CDR2 SQIVND (reference sequence). Sequenced by immunoSEQ multiplex PCR; TCRdb stores in-frame clones only, minus some. This sample carries around 85,000 clones, 88% of them seen once, and the ten largest clones take under 20%. This receptor was obtained from a person aged 18 to 75 in good health. The sequenced material came from blood. The chain joins TRBV19 to TRBJ2-6; D is undetermined. The CDR3 DNA reads TGTGCCAGTAGTACACGAGATGGCCTTCAATCTGGGGCCAACGTCCTGACTTTC. It encodes CASSTRDGLQSGANVLTF.